These 25 T cell receptor beta chains were all obtained from the same sample, sequenced in a study of T cells in Graves' hyperthyroidism and ophthalmopathy. Authors of the study amplified TCR beta CDR3 regions from RNA transcripts. The primer set for the first-round RT-PCR of the TCR CDR3 was HTBI. MiXCR was run by TCRdb on the multiplex PCR reads, yielding one entry per CDR3 protein. Counted here are hundreds of thousands of distinct CDR3 sequences, roughly 16% occurring once; the ten biggest clones make up around 3.5%. The sample was blood. The receptors stem from a woman aged 40-49 years with Graves' ophthalmopathy.

This clonotype was observed many times. The chain uses TRBV7-8 and TRBJ2-3; D gene unclear. Between the trimmed V and J ends, which lost 6 bases and 0 bases, there was a span of 13 bases. This CDR3 spans 15 amino acids. CDR1 is SGHVS and CDR2 is FQNEAQ in the germline V gene. CDR3 DNA: TGTGCCAGCAGTAGGCAGCCAGCCAGCACAGATACGCAGTATTTT. This translates into CASSRQPASTDTQYF.

This clonotype was counted many times. The gene calls are TRBV20-1 and TRBJ2-3, with 13 bases lining up with TRBD2. Germline-derived CDR1 and CDR2 are DFQATT and SNEGSKA (reference sequence). The CDR3 runs to 16 residues. V was clipped by 5 bases and J by 2 bases; unmatched bases: 7. Here the CDR3 DNA reads TGCAGTGCTTCCTCGGGACTAGCGGGGTCCACAGATACGCAGTATTTT. Translated, it gives CSASSGLAGSTDTQYF.

The rearrangement links TRBV4-1 to TRBJ2-7, with 16 nucleotides matching TRBD2. V lost 1 base to trimming and J lost 1 base; unmatched junction nucleotides: 4. The germline gives CDR1 MGHRA, CDR2 YSYEKL. The CDR3 sequence is 18 residues long. The CDR3 loop reads CASSQGGTSGRGSYEQYF. The CDR3, as DNA: TGCGCCAGCAGCCAAGGAGGGACTAGCGGGAGGGGATCCTACGAGCAGTACTTC.

The chain employs TRBV19 and TRBJ2-2; D is uncertain. Looked up from germline, CDR1 is LNHDA and CDR2 is SQIVND (reference sequence). CDR3 length: 13 residues. V dropped 9 bases and J dropped 6 bases, with 14 bases sitting between them. The CDR3 region is CASGPLRSGELFF. DNA of the CDR3: TGTGCCAGCGGGCCCTTAAGGTCCGGGGAGCTGTTTTTT. The full variable domain, with the rest looked up from reference TRBV19 and TRBJ2-2, is DGGITQSPKYLFRKEGQNVTLSCEQNLNHDAMYWYRQDPGQGLRLIYYSQIVNDFQKGDIAEGYSVSREKKESFPLTVTSAQKNPTAFYLCASGPLRSGELFFGEGSRLTVL.

Note on this clonotype: Just one base apart from a much larger clone, this may be a read error. The rearrangement joins TRBV30 to TRBJ1-5; possibly TRBD1 for D (5 bases). The CDR3 consists of 14 residues. V was trimmed by 7 bases and J by 1 base, leaving 14 bases between them. CDR1 GTSNPN and CDR2 SVGIG come from the germline V gene (reference sequence). This chain's CDR3 is CASQVSGSNQPQHF. As DNA, the CDR3 is TGTGCCTCGCAGGTCTCAGGGAGCAATCAGCCCCAGCATTTT.

This clonotype was seen ten or more times. The V and J genes are TRBV28 and TRBJ2-1; D call uncertain. This CDR3 region has 11 residues. The V end lost 5 bases, the J end lost 11 bases, and 10 bases lay between the germline ends. CDR1 is MDHEN, CDR2 SYDVKM, per germline. CDR3 bases: TGTGCCAGCAGTACCTCGGGCAAGCAGTTCTTC. Translation: CASSTSGKQFF.

At least ten counts were recorded for this clonotype. The gene calls are TRBV30 and TRBJ1-2; unclear D gene. The CDR3 runs 13 residues. V lost 1 base and J lost 8, with 14 bases in between. Germline loops: CDR1 GTSNPN, CDR2 SVGIG (reference sequence). The CDR3 nucleotides are TGTGCCTGGAGTGCCCGGGAACCAGGAGGCTACACCTTC. Translating it yields CAWSAREPGGYTF.

Many counts were recorded for this clonotype. The chain carries TRBV2 and TRBJ2-1; 8 bases agree with TRBD2. This CDR3 is built from 15 residues. V trimming: 1 base; J trimming: 5 bases; junction bases outside the gene matches: 4. CDR1 SNHLY and CDR2 FYNNEI come from the germline V gene. The CDR3 DNA reads TGTGCCAGCAGTGAAGAGCGGGGGTTTCACAATGAGCAGTTCTTC. Encoded protein: CASSEERGFHNEQFF.

This clonotype occurred many times. The chain employs TRBV20-1 and TRBJ2-5; TRBD1 might be the D (6 bases). This CDR3 region has 16 residues. Between the trimmed V and J ends, which lost 4 bases and 3 bases, there was a span of 21 bases. Germline V gene data show CDR1 as DFQATT and CDR2 as SNEGSKA (reference sequence). The CDR3: CSANELSLAGEETQYF. CDR3 nucleotides: TGCAGTGCTAACGAACTTAGTTTGGCAGGGGAAGAGACCCAGTACTTC.

This clonotype was counted at least ten times. For the CDR3, the DNA is TGTGCCAGCAGCCCTGCATACAGCATCGGGAAGCCCCAGCATTTT. Amino acid sequence: CASSPAYSIGKPQHF. This chain uses TRBV28 with TRBJ1-5; D ambiguous. CDR1 and CDR2 (germline): MDHEN, SYDVKM. The CDR3 consists of 15 residues. Trimming cost V 6 bases and J 8 bases, with 20 bases left between them.

In this sample, this clonotype turned up a few times. The chain's CDR3 is CASRIAGLRGDTQYF. The CDR3 coding sequence is TGTGCCAGCAGGATAGCGGGACTCCGGGGAGATACGCAGTATTTT. The gene calls are TRBV12-3 or TRBV12-4 and TRBJ2-3; 8 bases line up with TRBD2. The CDR3 loop spans 15 amino acids. J gave up 5 bases and V 6 bases, and 10 bases lay outside the gene matches.

The chain links TRBV20-1 to TRBJ1-6, with D possibly TRBD1 on 6 matching bases. The CDR3 consists of 14 residues. The V gene's germline CDR1 is DFQATT and CDR2 SNEGSKA (reference sequence). Trimming removed 0 bases from V and 8 bases from J, with 11 bases in between. CDR3 nucleotide sequence: TGCAGTGCTAGAGATAACAGGGTTTATTCACCCCTCCACTTT. Translating gives CSARDNRVYSPLHF.

This clonotype was observed many times. V usage is TRBV7-2 and J usage is TRBJ2-7; 10 bases map to TRBD2. J gave up 2 bases and V 5 bases, and 6 bases lay outside the gene matches. CDR1 SGHTA and CDR2 FQGNSA come from the germline V gene. The CDR3 extends over 15 amino acids. The DNA for the CDR3 is TGTGCCAGCAGCACAAGCGGGGGGGGAGCCTACGAGCAGTACTTC. This sequence encodes CASSTSGGGAYEQYF. Complete variable domain (other parts from reference TRBV7-2 and TRBJ2-7): GAGVSQSPSNKVTEKGKDVELRCDPISGHTALYWYRQSLGQGLEFLIYFQGNSAPDKSGLPSDRFSAERTGGSVSTLTIQRTQQEDSAVYLCASSTSGGGAYEQYFGPGTRLTVT.

This clonotype was recorded at least ten times. The chain employs TRBV3-1 and TRBJ2-5, with 9 nucleotides matching TRBD1. The V and J ends lost 4 bases and 5 bases, in that order; junction bases with no gene match: 8. This CDR3 spans 15 amino acids. Germline V lookup: CDR1 LGHDT, CDR2 YNNKEL (reference sequence). In nucleotides, the CDR3 is TGTGCCAGCAGCCTGGGACAGGGAAGGTCGGAGACCCAGTACTTC. This translates into CASSLGQGRSETQYF.

The chain uses TRBV29-1 and TRBJ1-2, with a possible D match to TRBD1 (5 bases). The germline V gene encodes CDR1 SQVTM and CDR2 ANQGSEA. CDR3 length: 12 amino acids. Trimming pared 4 bases from V and 3 bases from J, leaving 9 bases between. The CDR3 spells CSVGGRDYGYTF. The DNA of the CDR3 is TGCAGCGTTGGGGGGAGAGACTATGGCTACACCTTC.

The chain has TRBV20-1 and TRBJ1-2, with D unresolved. CDR3 size: 13 residues. Germline loops: CDR1 DFQATT, CDR2 SNEGSKA (reference sequence). Trimming took 4 bases from V and 7 from J, leaving 16 bases between them. For the CDR3, the DNA is TGCAGTGCTATAATGCCCGATACCACTGGCTACACCTTC. Amino acid sequence: CSAIMPDTTGYTF.

This clonotype has a count of ten or more. This rearrangement joins TRBV20-1 to TRBJ2-7; 7 bases align to TRBD1. Unmatched junction bases numbered 8, after V lost 6 bases and J lost 6 bases. This CDR3 has 12 amino acids. Per germline, CDR1 DFQATT and CDR2 SNEGSKA (reference sequence). CDR3 sequence (DNA): TGCAGTGCCTTCTCCCAGGGGGTCGAGCAGTACTTC. Translation gives CSAFSQGVEQYF.

This clonotype has ten or more counts. The chain combines TRBV4-1 with TRBJ2-7; no clear D gene. Germline V gene sequence: CDR1 MGHRA, CDR2 YSYEKL. CDR3 length: 14 residues. The V and J ends lost 1 base and 0 bases respectively, with 7 bases between them. CDR3 protein: CASSQVTVSYEQYF. The CDR3 DNA reads as TGCGCCAGCAGCCAAGTGACGGTCTCCTACGAGCAGTACTTC.

This clonotype was recorded many times. The CDR3 sequence: CASTWTVNTGELFF. The DNA of the CDR3 is TGTGCCAGCACCTGGACAGTGAACACCGGGGAGCTGTTTTTT. This chain connects TRBV3-1 to TRBJ2-2; the D gene is possibly TRBD1 (6 bases). Trimming shortened V by 7 bases and J by 1 base, and 10 bases separated the two germline ends. This CDR3 contains 14 residues. Per germline, CDR1 LGHDT and CDR2 YNNKEL (reference sequence).

This clonotype was seen at least ten times. V gene TRBV15 combines with J gene TRBJ1-4; 7 positions agree with TRBD1. Germline values: CDR1 LNHNV, CDR2 YYDKDF (reference sequence). Trimming at V came to 1 base and at J to 0 bases, leaving 5 bases not matched to a gene. The CDR3 loop spans 17 amino acids. This CDR3 reads CATSRGETGATNEKLFF. The DNA of the CDR3 is TGTGCCACCAGCAGAGGTGAAACAGGGGCAACTAATGAAAAACTGTTTTTT.

At least ten counts were recorded for this clonotype. V and J are TRBV20-1 and TRBJ2-1; D ambiguous. CDR1 DFQATT and CDR2 SNEGSKA come from the germline V gene (reference sequence). V shed 0 bases and J shed 7 bases, with 10 bases lying between them. The CDR3 sequence is 13 residues long. As DNA, the CDR3 is TGCAGTGCTAGAGAAGTCGTAGTAAATGAGCAGTTCTTC. This encodes CSAREVVVNEQFF.

This clonotype was counted at least ten times. This chain connects TRBV7-9 to TRBJ2-3; D is unresolved. Germline V gene data show CDR1 as SEHNR and CDR2 as FQNEAQ (reference sequence). V was clipped by 4 bases and J by 3 bases, with 8 bases between them. This CDR3 comprises 13 residues. Here the CDR3 DNA reads TGTGCCAGCAGCTCATCAGCGACAGATACGCAGTATTTT. Its protein product is CASSSSATDTQYF.

V usage is TRBV29-1 and J usage is TRBJ2-7; D might be TRBD2 (6 bases). Germline CDR1 reads SQVTM; CDR2 reads ANQGSEA. This CDR3 spans 15 amino acids. V lost 5 bases and J lost 5, with 22 bases in between. The CDR3 loop is CSVNIRGSQGNEQYF. DNA for the CDR3: TGCAGCGTTAATATCCGGGGGAGTCAGGGTAACGAGCAGTACTTC.

V and J are TRBV6-2 or TRBV6-3 and TRBJ2-1; 9 bases align to TRBD2. V dropped 2 bases and J dropped 3; count of bases not matched to a gene: 11. Germline-derived CDR1 and CDR2 are MNHEY and SVGEGT. The CDR3 totals 18 residues. CDR3 sequence reads: CASSYQAQRGVHYNEQFF. CDR3 DNA: TGTGCCAGCAGTTACCAAGCGCAGCGGGGGGTCCACTACAATGAGCAGTTCTTC.

In its sample, this clonotype was seen many times. The genes are TRBV6-5 and TRBJ2-5; 10 nucleotides match TRBD2. The CDR3 covers 15 residues. J lost 5 bases, V lost 6 bases, and 9 bases had no gene match. CDR1 and CDR2 (germline): MNHEY, SVGAGI. Here the CDR3 DNA reads TGTGCCAGCAGGGGGGAGCGGGGGGGCCGGGAGACCCAGTACTTC. Its translation: CASRGERGGRETQYF.